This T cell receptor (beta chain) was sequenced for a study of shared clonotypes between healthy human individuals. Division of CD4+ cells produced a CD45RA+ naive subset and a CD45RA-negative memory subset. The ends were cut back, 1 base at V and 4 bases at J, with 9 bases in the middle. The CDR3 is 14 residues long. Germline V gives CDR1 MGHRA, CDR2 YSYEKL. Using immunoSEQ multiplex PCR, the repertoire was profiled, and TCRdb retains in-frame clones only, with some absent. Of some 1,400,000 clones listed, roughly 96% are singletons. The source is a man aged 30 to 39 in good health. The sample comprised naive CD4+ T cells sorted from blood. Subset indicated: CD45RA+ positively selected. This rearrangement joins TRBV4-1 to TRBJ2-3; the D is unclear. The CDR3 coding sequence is TGCGCCAGCAGCCAAGTCAGCTCCTCAGATACGCAGTATTTT. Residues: CASSQVSSSDTQYF.